This record concerns one T cell receptor beta chain sequence. Antigen unknown. Profiled with immunoSEQ multiplex PCR; TCRdb holds only in-frame clones, not every one. The sample yields tens of thousands of clones, 76% seen once. As to time point: week 35, safety follow-up. Vaccination used 300 ug of mutant IDH1 20-mer peptide per dose, with topical imiquimod. The germline V and J ends were trimmed by 2 bases and 2 bases, with 12 bases remaining between them. Germline V lookup: CDR1 MNHEY, CDR2 SMNVEV (reference sequence). The CDR3 is 15 amino acids. The entry originates in a study of a mutant IDH1 vaccine in newly diagnosed glioma.

Source: PBMCs, taken from a glioma patient whose treatment included an IDH1 peptide vaccine. The chain employs TRBV27 and TRBJ1-2; D is perhaps TRBD1 (5 bases). This TCR came from a man aged 40-49 years with glioma. In nucleotides, the CDR3 is TGTGCCAGCAGTTTACGCCCGGACATCAACTATGGCTACACCTTC. Translating it yields CASSLRPDINYGYTF.